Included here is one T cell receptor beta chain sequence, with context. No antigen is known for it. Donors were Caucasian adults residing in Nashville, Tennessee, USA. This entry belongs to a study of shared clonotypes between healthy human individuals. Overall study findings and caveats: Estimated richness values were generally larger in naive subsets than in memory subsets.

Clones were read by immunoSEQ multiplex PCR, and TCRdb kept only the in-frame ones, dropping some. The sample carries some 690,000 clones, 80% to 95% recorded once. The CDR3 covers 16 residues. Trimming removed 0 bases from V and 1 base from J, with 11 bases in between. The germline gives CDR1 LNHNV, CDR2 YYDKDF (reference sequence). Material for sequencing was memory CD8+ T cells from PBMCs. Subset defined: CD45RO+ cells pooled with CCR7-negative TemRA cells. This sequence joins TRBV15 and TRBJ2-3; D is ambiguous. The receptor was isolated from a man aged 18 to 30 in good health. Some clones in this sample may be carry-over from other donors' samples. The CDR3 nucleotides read TGTGCCACCAGCAGAGATCGTACTTGGGGCACAGATACGCAGTATTTT. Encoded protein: CATSRDRTWGTDTQYF.